This TCR beta chain was profiled in a study of T cell repertoires in cytomegalovirus infection. V was trimmed by 3 bases and J by 3 bases, leaving 8 bases between them. Germline V CDR1 and CDR2: SEHNR, FQNEAQ (reference sequence). The CDR3 covers 13 residues. MiXCR, applied by TCRdb to the reads, yields one record per CDR3 protein. The profile shows around 530,000 distinct CDR3 sequences, about 30% of them singletons. The rearrangement joins TRBV7-9 to TRBJ1-1; D is uncertain. The sequence was obtained from a human donor in good health (CMV status not recorded). Some clones in this sample may be carry-over from other donors' samples. The specimen sequenced was PBMCs. The CDR3 nucleotides read TGTGCCAGCAGCTTGCGGGCGGACACTGAAGCTTTCTTT. This sequence encodes CASSLRADTEAFF.